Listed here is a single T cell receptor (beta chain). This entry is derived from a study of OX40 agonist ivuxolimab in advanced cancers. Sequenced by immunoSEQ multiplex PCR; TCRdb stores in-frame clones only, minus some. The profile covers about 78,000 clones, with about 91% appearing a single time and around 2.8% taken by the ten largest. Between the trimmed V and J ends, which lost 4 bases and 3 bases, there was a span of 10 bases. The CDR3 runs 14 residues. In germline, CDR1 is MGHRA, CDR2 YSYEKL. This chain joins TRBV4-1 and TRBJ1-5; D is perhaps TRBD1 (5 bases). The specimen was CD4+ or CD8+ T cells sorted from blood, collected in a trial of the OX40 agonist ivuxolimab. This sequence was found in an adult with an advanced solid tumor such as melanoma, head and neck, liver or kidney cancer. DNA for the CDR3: TGCGCCAGCAGCCTGGGACTAAACAATCAGCCCCAGCATTTT. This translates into CASSLGLNNQPQHF.